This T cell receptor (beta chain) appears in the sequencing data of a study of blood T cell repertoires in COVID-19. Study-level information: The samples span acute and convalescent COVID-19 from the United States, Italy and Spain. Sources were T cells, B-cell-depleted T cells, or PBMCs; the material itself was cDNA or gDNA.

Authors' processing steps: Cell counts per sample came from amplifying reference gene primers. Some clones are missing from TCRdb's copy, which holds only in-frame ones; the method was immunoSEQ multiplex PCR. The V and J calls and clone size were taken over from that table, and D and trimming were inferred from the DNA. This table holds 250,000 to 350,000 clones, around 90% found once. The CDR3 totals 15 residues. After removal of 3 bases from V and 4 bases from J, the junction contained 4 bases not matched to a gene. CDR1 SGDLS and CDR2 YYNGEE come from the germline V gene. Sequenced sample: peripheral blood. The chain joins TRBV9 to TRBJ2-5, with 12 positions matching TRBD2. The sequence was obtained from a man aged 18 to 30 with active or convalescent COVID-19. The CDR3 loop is CASSATSGSPETQYF. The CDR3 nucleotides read TGTGCCAGCAGCGCGACTAGCGGGAGTCCAGAGACCCAGTACTTC. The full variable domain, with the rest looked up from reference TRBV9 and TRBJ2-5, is DSGVTQTPKHLITATGQRVTLRCSPRSGDLSVYWYQQSLDQGLQFLIQYYNGEERAKGNILERFSAQQFPDLHSELNLSSLELGDSALYFCASSATSGSPETQYFGPGTRLLVL.